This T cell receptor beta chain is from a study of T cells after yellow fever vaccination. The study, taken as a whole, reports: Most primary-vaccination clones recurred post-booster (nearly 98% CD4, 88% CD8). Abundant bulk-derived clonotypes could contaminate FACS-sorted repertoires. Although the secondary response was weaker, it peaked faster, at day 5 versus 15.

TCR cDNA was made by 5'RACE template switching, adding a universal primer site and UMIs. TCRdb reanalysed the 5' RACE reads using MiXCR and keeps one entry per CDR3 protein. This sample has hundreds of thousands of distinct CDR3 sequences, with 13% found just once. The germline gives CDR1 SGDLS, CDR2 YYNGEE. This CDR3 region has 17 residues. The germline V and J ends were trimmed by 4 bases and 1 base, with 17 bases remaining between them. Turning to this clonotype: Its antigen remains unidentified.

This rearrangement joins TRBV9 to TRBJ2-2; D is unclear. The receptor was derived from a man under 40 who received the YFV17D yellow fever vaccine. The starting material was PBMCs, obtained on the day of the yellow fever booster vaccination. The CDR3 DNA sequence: TGTGCCAGCAGCCCGACTCCCGCTGCCCAGAACACCGGGGAGCTGTTTTTT. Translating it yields CASSPTPAAQNTGELFF.